The rows below give T cell receptor beta chains drawn from one sample of a study of blood T cell repertoires in COVID-19. Generated by immunoSEQ multiplex PCR, the TCRdb table keeps only in-frame clones and is missing some. Here the sample spans around 100,000 clones, over 75% being singletons. Input material: peripheral blood. The receptors here all came from a woman aged 25 to 39 with acute or convalescent COVID-19. Each CDR3 is given with its conserved first and last residue. A D gene is named only where the DNA matches it firmly. Clone size is shown for a subset of rows, as once, few, many or a class of expanded clone.

D gene	clone size	V gene	J gene	CDR3 DNA	CDR3 protein
TRBD1	.	TRBV6-2/TRBV6-3	TRBJ1-5	TGTGCCAGCAGTCACGACAGGGGGCGGGAGCCCCAGCATTTT	CASSHDRGREPQHF
TRBD2	.	TRBV27	TRBJ2-7	TGTGCCAGCAGTCTGAGCGGGGTCAACTACGAGCAGTACTTC	CASSLSGVNYEQYF
.	.	TRBV2	TRBJ1-2	TGTGCCACAGGGGACCGGGGCTACACCTTC	CATGDRGYTF
TRBD1	.	TRBV19	TRBJ2-3	TGTGCCAGTCAACCGGGACAGGGAATGGATACGCAGTATTTT	CASQPGQGMDTQYF
.	once	TRBV30	TRBJ2-3	TGTGCCTGGAACGACCGGGGTACGCAGTATTTT	CAWNDRGTQYF
.	.	TRBV7-9	TRBJ2-7	TGTGCCAGCAGCCCGACAGGTTTTAGAGTGTACTTC	CASSPTGFRVYF
.	.	TRBV14	TRBJ1-4	TGTGCCAGCAGCCAAGAGCGGGGTAGTGGGGAAAAACTGTTTTTT	CASSQERGSGEKLFF
.	.	TRBV4-1	TRBJ2-7	TGCGCCAGCAGCCAAGATCGGGGGAGATCCTACGAGCAGTACTTC	CASSQDRGRSYEQYF
.	.	TRBV28	TRBJ1-3	TGTGCCAGCAGCAACAGGGCCACCATATATTTT	CASSNRATIYF
TRBD1	.	TRBV25-1	TRBJ1-5	TGTGCCAGCAGTGAAGGTACAGGGGGCAATCAGCCCCAGCATTTT	CASSEGTGGNQPQHF
TRBD2	.	TRBV7-3	TRBJ2-1	TGTGCCAGCAGCTTGACTAGCGGGGGGGCAATTGAGCAGTTCTTC	CASSLTSGGAIEQFF
.	.	TRBV6-5	TRBJ1-1	TGTGCCAGCCGAGTAGCGTCGGCGAACACTGAAGCTTTCTTT	CASRVASANTEAFF
.	.	TRBV18	TRBJ1-1	TGTGCCAGCCGACCCCCGGGGGTGGCTGAAGCTTTCTTT	CASRPPGVAEAFF
TRBD1	.	TRBV6-6	TRBJ1-5	TGTGCCAGCAGGGACACAGGGGCAAATCAGCCCCAGCATTTT	CASRDTGANQPQHF
TRBD2	.	TRBV18	TRBJ2-1	TGTGCCAGCTCACCATTGGCTCGAGCGGGGGGCTACAATGAGCAGTTCTTC	CASSPLARAGGYNEQFF
.	.	TRBV5-1	TRBJ1-5	TGCGCCAGCAGTCGGGATCCAGTCCGCGGGCAGCCCCAGCATTTT	CASSRDPVRGQPQHF
TRBD1	.	TRBV5-1	TRBJ1-3	TGCGCCAGCAGCCCCAGGGGGTTACGAACTGGAAACACCATATATTTT	CASSPRGLRTGNTIYF
.	.	TRBV7-2	TRBJ1-3	TGTGCCAGCAGCTTAGGGACAGTCTCTGGAAACACCATATATTTT	CASSLGTVSGNTIYF
.	.	TRBV7-9	TRBJ1-2	TGTGCCAGCAGCGAACTAAACTATGGCTACACCTTC	CASSELNYGYTF
.	once	TRBV27	TRBJ1-4	TGTGCCAGCAGCTACGAGGGGGGGGCTAATGAAAAACTGTTTTTT	CASSYEGGANEKLFF
.	.	TRBV3-1/TRBV3-2	TRBJ2-7	TGTGCCAGCCCTAAGGCGGGTCCGGGCCTCTACGAGCAGTACTTC	CASPKAGPGLYEQYF
.	.	TRBV7-8	TRBJ1-2	TGTGCCAGCAGCCCCTTGGGGGGGGCGGATGGCTACACCTTC	CASSPLGGADGYTF
.	.	TRBV28	TRBJ2-7	TGTGCCAGCAGTTTCAAGGAGAGCTCCTACGAGCAGTACTTC	CASSFKESSYEQYF
.	.	TRBV7-2	TRBJ1-4	TGTGCCAGCAGCCCTCGTATAGAAGAAAAACTGTTTTTT	CASSPRIEEKLFF
.	.	TRBV11-3	TRBJ1-1	TGTGCCAGCAGCTTAGGCAGGGTGAATACTGAAGCTTTCTTT	CASSLGRVNTEAFF
.	.	TRBV27	TRBJ2-5	TGTGCCAGCAGCCCCCGAAGGGGGACCCAGTACTTC	CASSPRRGTQYF
TRBD2	once	TRBV5-1	TRBJ2-7	TGCGCCAGCAGCTTACTCCCGGGGGGCTACGAGCAGTACTTC	CASSLLPGGYEQYF
TRBD2	once	TRBV6-5	TRBJ2-7	TGTGCCAGCAGTTACTCCCGGACTAGCGGGTACGAGCAGTACTTC	CASSYSRTSGYEQYF
.	.	TRBV11-3	TRBJ1-6	TGTGCCAGCAGCTTAGGGGCAGGGAATAATTCACCCCTCCACTTT	CASSLGAGNNSPLHF
.	.	TRBV29-1	TRBJ1-1	TGCAGCGTTGCCCGACAGGACACTGAAGCTTTCTTT	CSVARQDTEAFF
.	.	TRBV5-8	TRBJ2-1	TGTGCCAGCAGCCCCTACTTCCAGGCAACGTCATACAATGAGCAGTTCTTC	CASSPYFQATSYNEQFF
.	once	TRBV12-3/TRBV12-4	TRBJ1-2	TGTGCCAGCAGCCTCTCCGACTATGGCTACACCTTC	CASSLSDYGYTF
.	.	TRBV5-4	TRBJ1-2	TGTGCCAGCAGCTACGGGTCGGACTATGGCTACACCTTC	CASSYGSDYGYTF
TRBD2	.	TRBV10-3	TRBJ2-7	TGTGCCATCAGTGAGTCTCTACTAGCGGCCGAGCAGTACTTC	CAISESLLAAEQYF
.	.	TRBV6-5	TRBJ1-2	TGTGCCAGCAGTCCGTCCGCGAACTATGGCTACACCTTC	CASSPSANYGYTF
.	.	TRBV10-3	TRBJ1-2	TGTGCCATCTTAGAGGAACTGAGATATGGCTACACCTTC	CAILEELRYGYTF
TRBD2	.	TRBV5-1	TRBJ2-1	TGCGCCAGCAGCTTGGCGGGAGGAAACAATGAGCAGTTCTTC	CASSLAGGNNEQFF